Following are 10 T cell receptor beta chains from one sample sequenced in a study of blood T cell repertoires in COVID-19. Clones were sequenced by immunoSEQ multiplex PCR, and TCRdb holds only the in-frame ones, with some missing. The profile shows about 410,000 clones, 89% of them singletons. Sequencing input: peripheral blood. The receptors originated from a woman aged 40 to 55 with COVID-19, enrolled during active disease.

A few counts support this clone. V and J are TRBV19 and TRBJ1-2; the match to TRBD1 covers 8 bases. Germline CDR1 and CDR2: LNHDA and SQIVND (reference sequence). This CDR3 has 14 residues. V shed 3 bases, J shed 4 bases, and the junction held 4 bases outside the gene matches. The CDR3 nucleotides are TGTGCCAGTAGTATGACAGGGGCCTTCTATGGCTACACCTTC. Protein sequence: CASSMTGAFYGYTF. Filled out from reference TRBV19 and TRBJ1-2, the complete variable domain reads DGGITQSPKYLFRKEGQNVTLSCEQNLNHDAMYWYRQDPGQGLRLIYYSQIVNDFQKGDIAEGYSVSREKKESFPLTVTSAQKNPTAFYLCASSMTGAFYGYTFGSGTRLTVV.

The chain joins TRBV11-2 to TRBJ1-4, with TRBD1 matching 7 bases. The CDR3 has 14 amino acids. V lost 4 bases to trimming and J lost 4 bases; unmatched junction nucleotides: 3. From germline, CDR1 is SGHAT and CDR2 FQNNGV. DNA of the CDR3: TGTGCCAGCAGCTCACAGGGGATTAATGAAAAACTGTTTTTT. This translates into CASSSQGINEKLFF.

This clone was seen just once. The rearrangement uses TRBV3-1 (or the pseudogene TRBV3-2) and TRBJ2-5; 9 bases align to TRBD1. V was clipped by 1 base and J by 5 bases; unmatched bases: 11. The CDR3 length is 17 residues. In germline, CDR1 is LGHDT, CDR2 YNNKEL (reference sequence). CDR3 in amino acids: CASSQGPGQGNWETQYF. The CDR3 DNA sequence: TGTGCCAGCAGCCAAGGTCCGGGACAGGGAAATTGGGAGACCCAGTACTTC.

V and J are TRBV5-1 and TRBJ1-1; a possible D gene is TRBD1 (6 bases). V was clipped by 1 base and J by 0 bases, with 16 bases between them. The CDR3 spans 17 residues. In germline, CDR1 is SGHRS, CDR2 YFSETQ. This CDR3 reads CASSLNRGGSMNTEAFF. The DNA of the CDR3 is TGCGCCAGCAGCTTGAATAGAGGGGGTTCCATGAACACTGAAGCTTTCTTT.

The CDR3 region is CASSLQRGYEQYF. CDR3 nucleotide sequence: TGTGCCAGCAGCTTGCAGCGGGGGTACGAGCAGTACTTC. The chain combines TRBV7-3 with TRBJ2-7; TRBD2 matches at 8 bases. Germline-derived CDR1 and CDR2 are SGHTA and FQGTGA. The CDR3 is 13 residues long. The V and J ends lost 3 bases and 4 bases, in that order; junction bases with no gene match: 2.

The CDR3 region is CASSLGNWREKLFF. CDR3 nucleotides: TGTGCCAGCAGCTTAGGGAATTGGAGGGAAAAACTGTTTTTT. This sequence joins TRBV7-2 and TRBJ1-4, with D unresolved. Germline V lookup: CDR1 SGHTA, CDR2 FQGNSA. V gave up 1 base and J gave up 8 bases, with 11 bases separating them. The length of the CDR3 is 14 residues.

The gene calls are TRBV6-6 and TRBJ2-7, with TRBD1 matching 7 bases. J lost 2 bases, V lost 2 bases, and 3 bases had no gene match. Germline CDR1 is MNHNY and CDR2 is SVGAGI (reference sequence). The CDR3 loop spans 14 amino acids. The CDR3 DNA reads as TGTGCCAGCAGTTACCCCGGACAGGCCTACGAGCAGTACTTC. This codes for CASSYPGQAYEQYF.

The chain joins TRBV6-1 to TRBJ1-2, with 7 bases fitting TRBD1. The CDR3 contains 15 residues. Per germline, CDR1 MNHNS and CDR2 SASEGT. The trim removed 2 bases at V and 2 bases at J, leaving 5 bases unmatched. The CDR3 reads CASSERGGRNYGYTF. CDR3 in DNA: TGTGCCAGCAGTGAAAGAGGGGGCCGCAACTATGGCTACACCTTC.

Comments on this clone: The sample holds other DNA sequences that translate to the same CDR3. The gene calls are TRBV5-1 and TRBJ2-5; possibly TRBD1 for D (5 bases). The CDR3 is made up of 13 amino acids. Looked up from germline, CDR1 is SGHRS and CDR2 is YFSETQ. The V and J ends lost 1 base and 2 bases respectively, with 6 bases between them. The CDR3 protein is CASSLRGQETQYF. In DNA, the CDR3 is TGCGCCAGCAGCTTGAGGGGACAAGAGACCCAGTACTTC.

The CDR3 region has the DNA TGTGCCAGCAGTCCAACTAGCGCCGCGCAAGAGACCCAGTACTTC. It is translated as CASSPTSAAQETQYF. This chain uses TRBV6-5 with TRBJ2-5, with 7 nucleotides matching TRBD2. Germline CDR1 reads MNHEY; CDR2 reads SVGAGI. V trimming: 5 bases; J trimming: 2 bases; junction bases outside the gene matches: 8. The CDR3 covers 15 residues.